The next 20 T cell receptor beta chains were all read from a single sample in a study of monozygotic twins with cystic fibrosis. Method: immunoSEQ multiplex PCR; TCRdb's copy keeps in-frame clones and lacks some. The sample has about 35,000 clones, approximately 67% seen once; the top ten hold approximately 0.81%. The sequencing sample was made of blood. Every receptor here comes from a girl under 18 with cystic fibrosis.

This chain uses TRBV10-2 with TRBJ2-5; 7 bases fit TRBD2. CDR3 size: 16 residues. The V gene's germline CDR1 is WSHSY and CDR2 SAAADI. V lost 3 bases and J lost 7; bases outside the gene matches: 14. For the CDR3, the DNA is TGCGCCAGCAGTGAAACCTACCTAGCGGTTATACGGACCCAGTACTTC. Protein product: CASSETYLAVIRTQYF.

The CDR3 loop reads CASSLYQYSEAFF. For the CDR3, the DNA is TGTGCCAGCAGTTTATACCAGTATTCTGAAGCTTTCTTT. The gene calls are TRBV27 and TRBJ1-1; D gene uncertain. The CDR3 loop spans 13 amino acids. Trimming removed 1 base at V and 6 bases at J, with 9 bases between. Germline V CDR1 and CDR2: MNHEY, SMNVEV (reference sequence).

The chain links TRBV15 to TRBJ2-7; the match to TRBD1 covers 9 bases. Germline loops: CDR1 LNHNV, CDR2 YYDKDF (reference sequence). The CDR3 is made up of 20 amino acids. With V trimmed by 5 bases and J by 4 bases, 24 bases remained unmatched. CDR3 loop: CATSPGQIATGTGRRYEQYF. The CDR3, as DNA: TGTGCCACCAGCCCCGGACAAATAGCCACCGGGACAGGGAGAAGGTACGAGCAGTACTTC.

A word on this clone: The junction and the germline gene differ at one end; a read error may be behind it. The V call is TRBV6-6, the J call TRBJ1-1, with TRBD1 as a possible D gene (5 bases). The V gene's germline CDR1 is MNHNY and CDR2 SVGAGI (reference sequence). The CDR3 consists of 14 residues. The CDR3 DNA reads TGTGCCAGCAGTTACTCGTTCGGGGAGATCACGGGGGGCTTT. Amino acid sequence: CASSYSFGEITGGF.

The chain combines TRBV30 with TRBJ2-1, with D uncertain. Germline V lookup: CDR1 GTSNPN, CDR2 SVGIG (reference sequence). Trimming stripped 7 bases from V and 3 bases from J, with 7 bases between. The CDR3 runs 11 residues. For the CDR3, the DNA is TGTGCCTTGCGTCTCTACAATGAGCAGTTCTTC. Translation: CALRLYNEQFF.

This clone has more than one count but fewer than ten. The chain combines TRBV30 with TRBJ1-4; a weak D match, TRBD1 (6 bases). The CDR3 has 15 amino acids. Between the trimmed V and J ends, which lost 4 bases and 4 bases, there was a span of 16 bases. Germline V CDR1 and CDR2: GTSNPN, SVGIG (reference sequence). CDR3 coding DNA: TGTGCCTGGAAGGGGGTTCTGAGTGGTAATGAAAAACTGTTTTTT. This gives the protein CAWKGVLSGNEKLFF.

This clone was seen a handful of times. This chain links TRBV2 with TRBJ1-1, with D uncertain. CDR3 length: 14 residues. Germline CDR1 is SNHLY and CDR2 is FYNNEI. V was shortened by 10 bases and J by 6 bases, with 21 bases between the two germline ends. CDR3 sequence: CAIIGPSLGPEAFF. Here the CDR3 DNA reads TGTGCCATAATTGGACCCTCCTTAGGACCTGAAGCTTTCTTT.

The chain's CDR3 is CASKTRGTYGYTF. CDR3 DNA sequence: TGTGCCAGCAAGACCAGGGGAACCTATGGCTACACCTTC. The rearrangement uses TRBV6-6 and TRBJ1-2; tentatively, D is TRBD1 (6 bases). This CDR3 has 13 amino acids. CDR1 and CDR2 (germline): MNHNY, SVGAGI (reference sequence). Trimming stripped 7 bases from V and 4 bases from J, with 13 bases between.

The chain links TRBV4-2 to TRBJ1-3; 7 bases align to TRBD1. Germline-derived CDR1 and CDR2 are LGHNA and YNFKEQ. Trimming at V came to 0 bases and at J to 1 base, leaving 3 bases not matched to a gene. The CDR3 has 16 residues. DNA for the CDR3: TGTGCCAGCAGCCAAGAGGCAGGGGGATCTGGAAACACCATATATTTT. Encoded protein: CASSQEAGGSGNTIYF.

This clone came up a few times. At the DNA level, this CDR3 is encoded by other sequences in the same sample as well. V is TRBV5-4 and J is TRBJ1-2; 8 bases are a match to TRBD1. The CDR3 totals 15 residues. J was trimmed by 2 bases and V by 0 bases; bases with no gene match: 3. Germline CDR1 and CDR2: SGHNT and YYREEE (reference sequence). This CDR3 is CASSLGGQGNYGYTF. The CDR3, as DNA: TGTGCCAGCAGCTTGGGAGGACAGGGCAACTATGGCTACACCTTC.

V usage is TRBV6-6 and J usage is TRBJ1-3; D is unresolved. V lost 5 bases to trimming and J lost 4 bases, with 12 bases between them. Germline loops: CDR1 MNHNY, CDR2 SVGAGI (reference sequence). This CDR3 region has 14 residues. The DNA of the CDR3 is TGTGCCAGCAGTCGGGCGCTTGGAGGAAACACCATATATTTT. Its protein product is CASSRALGGNTIYF.

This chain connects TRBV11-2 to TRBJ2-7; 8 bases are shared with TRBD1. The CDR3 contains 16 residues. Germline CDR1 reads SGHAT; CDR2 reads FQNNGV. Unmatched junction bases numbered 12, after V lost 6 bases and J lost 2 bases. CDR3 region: CASSTVPGTGTYEQYV. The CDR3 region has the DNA TGTGCCAGCAGTACTGTTCCCGGGACAGGAACCTACGAGCAGTACGTC.

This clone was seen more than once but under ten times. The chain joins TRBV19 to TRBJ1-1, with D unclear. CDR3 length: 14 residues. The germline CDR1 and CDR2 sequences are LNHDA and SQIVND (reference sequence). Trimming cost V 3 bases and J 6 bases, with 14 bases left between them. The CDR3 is CASSMSQAFPEAFF. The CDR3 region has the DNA TGTGCCAGTAGTATGTCCCAGGCCTTCCCTGAAGCTTTCTTT.

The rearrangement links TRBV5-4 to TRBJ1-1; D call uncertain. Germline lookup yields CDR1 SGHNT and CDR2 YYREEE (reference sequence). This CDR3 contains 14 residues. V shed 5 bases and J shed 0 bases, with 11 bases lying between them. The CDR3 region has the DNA TGTGCCAGCAGTGAGAGGTCGATGAACACTGAAGCTTTCTTT. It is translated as CASSERSMNTEAFF.

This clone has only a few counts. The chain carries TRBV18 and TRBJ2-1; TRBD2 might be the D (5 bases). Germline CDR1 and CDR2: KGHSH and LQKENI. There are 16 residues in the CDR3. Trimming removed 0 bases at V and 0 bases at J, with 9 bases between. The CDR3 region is CASSPPSASSYNEQFF. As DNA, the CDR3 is TGTGCCAGCTCACCACCTAGCGCAAGCTCCTACAATGAGCAGTTCTTC.

The DNA of the CDR3 is TGTGCCAGCAGCTTAGGACTAGCGGGAGTTCACAATGAGCAGTTCTTC. Residues: CASSLGLAGVHNEQFF. The chain employs TRBV7-9 and TRBJ2-1, with 12 bases fitting TRBD2. Germline V gene sequence: CDR1 SEHNR, CDR2 FQNEAQ (reference sequence). V lost 1 base, J lost 5 bases, and 3 bases stayed unmatched. The CDR3 extends over 16 amino acids.

CDR3 loop: CASSPADRGPTEAFF. CDR3 bases: TGCGCCAGCAGCCCGGCGGACAGGGGGCCAACTGAAGCTTTCTTT. This chain uses TRBV5-1 with TRBJ1-1, with 11 positions matching TRBD1. The CDR3 loop spans 15 amino acids. The junction had 7 bases not matched to a gene; V was cut back by 4 bases and J by 5 bases. The germline V gene has CDR1 SGHRS and CDR2 YFSETQ.

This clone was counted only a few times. The CDR3 loop is CASSLRQGNGYTF. CDR3 nucleotides: TGTGCCAGCAGCTTAAGACAGGGTAATGGCTACACCTTC. The chain couples TRBV7-9 to TRBJ1-2; 7 nucleotides match TRBD1. The CDR3 is 13 amino acids. Germline V lookup: CDR1 SEHNR, CDR2 FQNEAQ (reference sequence). V was clipped by 2 bases and J by 6 bases; unmatched bases: 3.

CDR3 nucleotides: TGCGCCAGCAGCCTCACAACGGGAGGTTCCTACAATGAGCAGTTCTTC. It specifies CASSLTTGGSYNEQFF. This chain connects TRBV4-3 to TRBJ2-1, with 7 nucleotides matching TRBD2. The CDR3 is made up of 16 amino acids. The germline V gene encodes CDR1 LGHNA and CDR2 YSLEER. The V gene end was trimmed by 4 bases and the J gene end by 1 base; junction bases not matched to a gene: 7.

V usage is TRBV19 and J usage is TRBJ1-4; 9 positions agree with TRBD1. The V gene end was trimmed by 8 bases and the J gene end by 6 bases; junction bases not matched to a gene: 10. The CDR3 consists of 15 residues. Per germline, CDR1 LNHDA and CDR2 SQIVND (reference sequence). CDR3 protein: CASLPRGTGYEKLFF. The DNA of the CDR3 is TGTGCCAGTCTCCCCCGGGGGACAGGGTATGAAAAACTGTTTTTT.